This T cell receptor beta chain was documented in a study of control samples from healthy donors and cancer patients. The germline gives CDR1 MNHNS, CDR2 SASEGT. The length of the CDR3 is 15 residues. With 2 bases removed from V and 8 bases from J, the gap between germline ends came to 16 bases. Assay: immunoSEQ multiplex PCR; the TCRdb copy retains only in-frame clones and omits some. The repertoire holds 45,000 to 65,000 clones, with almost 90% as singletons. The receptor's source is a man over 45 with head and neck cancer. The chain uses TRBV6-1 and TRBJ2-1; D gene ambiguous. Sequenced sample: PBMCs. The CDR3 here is CASSELDGPSYEQFF. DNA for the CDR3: TGTGCCAGCAGTGAACTTGACGGGCCGAGCTATGAGCAGTTCTTC.